A single sample is the source of the 2 T cell receptor beta chains below, sequenced in a study of human T cells and chemical hapten exposure. The time point denotes: pre-sensitization, week 0. Stated treatment: therapeutic diphenylcyclopropenone sensitization with weekly scalp DPC. Using its own MiXCR run on the RACE reads, TCRdb lists one record per CDR3 protein. Of around 380,000 distinct CDR3 sequences in the sample, about 5% are singletons; the top ten hold more than 8%. Sequenced here: whole blood, sampled in connection with sensitization to the hapten diphenylcyclopropenone (DPC). The receptors originated from a woman aged 18 to 35 with alopecia areata. Some clones in this sample may be carry-over from other donors' samples.

This clonotype has a handful of counts. The chain recombines TRBV10-3 with TRBJ1-1; D perhaps matches TRBD1 (5 bases). V shed 8 bases and J shed 5 bases, with 18 bases lying between them. Germline lookup yields CDR1 ENHRY and CDR2 SYGVKD. The CDR3 sequence is 14 residues long. DNA of the CDR3: TGTGCCATCTTCCGACAGCCGGTGGGGACTGAAGCTTTCTTT. Amino acid sequence: CAIFRQPVGTEAFF.

The sample holds many counts of this clonotype. The CDR3 DNA reads TGTGCCAGCAGTTCCCAGGGGGGTTCTGGGGCCAACGTCCTGACTTTC. It translates to CASSSQGGSGANVLTF. The J gene is TRBJ2-6, the V gene TRBV6-5; maybe TRBD1 (7 bases). Looked up from germline, CDR1 is MNHEY and CDR2 is SVGAGI. Trimming pared 4 bases from V and 1 base from J, leaving 11 bases between. CDR3 length: 16 residues.